This T cell receptor (beta chain) was profiled in a study of glioma-infiltrating T cells. Using RNA template, CDR3s of TCR alpha and beta were amplified with iRepertoire arm-PCR. In TCRdb, the multiplex PCR reads were re-called with MiXCR into one record per CDR3 protein. Among about 380,000 distinct CDR3 sequences, around 45% were seen once, and the ten largest hold 12%. The CDR3 consists of 16 residues. The V gene lost 1 base and the J gene lost 4 bases, with 16 bases spanning the gap. The V gene's germline CDR1 is MGHDK and CDR2 SYGVNS. The specimen sequenced was glioma tissue, nonneoplastic brain tissue, or PBMCs (not recorded which). The gene calls are TRBV25-1 and TRBJ1-2; tentatively, D is TRBD1 (5 bases). This TCR was sampled from a human donor with low-grade glioma or glioblastoma, undergoing nonglioma brain surgery, or in good health (not recorded which). The CDR3 DNA reads TGTGCCAGCAGTGAATCCATCGTCGGGGCGGCCTATGGCTACACCTTC. The encoded protein is CASSESIVGAAYGYTF.